One T cell receptor beta chain is described in this entry. The antigen remains unidentified. V was pared by 1 base and J by 9 bases, with 13 bases between. CDR1 is SGHAT, CDR2 FQNNGV, per germline. This CDR3 is 14 amino acids long. The sample comes from a study of shared clonotypes between healthy human individuals. For the study at large: There were three CD4 naive, three CD4 memory, two CD8 naive and one CD8 memory plates per donor. Study-level points and caveats: Memory subsets generally showed smaller estimated richness than naive subsets did.

CD45RA+ naive and CD45RA-negative memory subsets were separated from CD4+ cells. Sequencing was performed with immunoSEQ multiplex PCR; in TCRdb, only in-frame clones are kept and a portion is missing. The sample consists of about 1.1 million clones, about 80% of them appearing once. This chain connects TRBV11-2 to TRBJ2-1; the D gene is possibly TRBD2 (6 bases). Sequenced sample: memory CD4+ T cells from PBMCs. This sample's subset: CD45RA-negative fraction. This sequence was found in a man aged 18 to 29 in good health. Some clones in this sample may be carry-over from other donors' samples. CDR3 sequence reads: CASSLVGGNTEQFF. The CDR3 DNA is TGTGCCAGCAGCTTAGTTGGGGGGAATACTGAGCAGTTCTTC.